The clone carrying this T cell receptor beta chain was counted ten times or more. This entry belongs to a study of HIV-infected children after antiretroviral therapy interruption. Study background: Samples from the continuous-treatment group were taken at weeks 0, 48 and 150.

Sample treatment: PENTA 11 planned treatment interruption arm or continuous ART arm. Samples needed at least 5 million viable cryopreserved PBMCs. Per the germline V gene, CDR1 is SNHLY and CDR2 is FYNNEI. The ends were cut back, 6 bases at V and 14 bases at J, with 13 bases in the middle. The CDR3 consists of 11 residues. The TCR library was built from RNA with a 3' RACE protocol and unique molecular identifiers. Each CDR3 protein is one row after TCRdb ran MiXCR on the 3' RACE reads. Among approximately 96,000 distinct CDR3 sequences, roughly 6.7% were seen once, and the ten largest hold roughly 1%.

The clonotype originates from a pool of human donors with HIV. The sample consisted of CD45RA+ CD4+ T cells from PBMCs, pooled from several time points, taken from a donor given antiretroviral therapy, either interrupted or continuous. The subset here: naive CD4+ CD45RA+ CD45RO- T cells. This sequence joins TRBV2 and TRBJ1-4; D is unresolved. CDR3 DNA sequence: TGTGCCAGCAGCCTCCGTTCGGGCCTGTTTTTT. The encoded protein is CASSLRSGLFF.